This T cell receptor (beta chain) was found in a study of T cell responses to AZD1222 COVID-19 vaccine. The wider study: Recipients boosted at about 4 weeks or about 12 weeks are pooled. Study observations and caveats: Variant regions that are unmutated are reportedly the target of nearly half of spike-specific TCRs. Clonal diversity was possibly underestimated, and white British individuals and females predominated among donors. Spike-specific TCR breadth and depth both grew after two AZD1222 doses.

In germline, CDR1 is MNHEY, CDR2 SVGAGI. V lost 11 bases and J 0 bases, leaving 7 bases between the germline ends. The length of the CDR3 is 11 residues. The method was immunoSEQ multiplex PCR; TCRdb's version includes in-frame clones alone and lacks a portion of them. Of more than 100,000 clones detected, roughly nine tenths appear once; the ten largest clones hold 4.4%. Of note for this clone: Its target is not known.

The receptor's source is an adult in good health. The chain recombines TRBV6-5 with TRBJ1-2; D unresolved. This sample comprised peripheral blood, obtained on day 0 of AZD1222 vaccination. CDR3 nucleotide sequence: TGTGCCGGGAGTACTAACTATGGCTACACCTTC. Translation: CAGSTNYGYTF.